This TCR beta chain was recorded in a study of blood T cell repertoires in COVID-19. Looking at the study overall: T cells, B-cell-depleted T cells, or PBMCs supplied cDNA or gDNA.

Germline V lookup: CDR1 LGHNA, CDR2 YSLEER. V shed 1 base and J 9 bases; nucleotides not matched to a gene: 6. The CDR3 runs 16 residues. Authors' analysis steps: By means of reference gene primer amplification, nucleated cell counts were estimated. TCRdb keeps only in-frame clones here, not all; method: immunoSEQ multiplex PCR. From that table come the V and J calls and clone size; the DNA was used to work out D and trimming. Of some 80,000 clones in the sample, approximately 90% were seen once. The V and J genes are TRBV4-3 and TRBJ2-2, with TRBD2 matching over 12 bases. The sequence was collected from a man aged 50-59 years with COVID-19, enrolled during active disease. What was sequenced was peripheral blood. The chain's CDR3 is CASSQALAGGWRELFF. The CDR3 DNA is TGCGCCAGCAGCCAAGCACTAGCGGGGGGATGGAGGGAGCTGTTTTTT.